The 24 T cell receptor beta chains below were found in one sample sequenced in a study of identical twins. TCRdb fed the 5' RACE reads into MiXCR, producing one record per CDR3 protein. The sample consists of approximately 890,000 distinct CDR3 sequences, approximately 13% of them appearing once. These same data were also listed under a study on yellow fever vaccine responses in identical twins.

The sequenced material came from PBMCs. The receptors shown here come from a woman between 18 and 29 years old in good health.

V gene TRBV11-2 combines with J gene TRBJ2-7; 7 positions agree with TRBD1. With V trimmed by 7 bases and J by 5 bases, 17 bases remained unmatched. CDR3 length: 16 residues. Germline V gene sequence: CDR1 SGHAT, CDR2 FQNNGV. CDR3 loop: CASIRITGERLDEQYF. CDR3 bases: TGTGCCAGCATCAGAATAACAGGGGAACGATTGGACGAGCAGTACTTC.

The gene calls are TRBV20-1 and TRBJ2-3; D remains unclear. V lost 2 bases and J lost 0, with 15 bases in between. The CDR3 spans 16 residues. In germline, CDR1 is DFQATT, CDR2 SNEGSKA (reference sequence). As DNA, the CDR3 is TGCAGTGCTAGATTGCCGGCTGTAACTAGCACAGATACGCAGTATTTT. Its translation is CSARLPAVTSTDTQYF.

The rearrangement uses TRBV12-3 or TRBV12-4 and TRBJ2-3; D possibly uses TRBD1 or TRBD2 (6 bases each). This CDR3 is 17 amino acids long. The V gene lost 1 base and the J gene lost 3 bases, with 17 bases spanning the gap. Written as DNA, the CDR3 is TGTGCCAGCAGTTTAGTCCCCCGGGGGCGGGTTACAGATACGCAGTATTTT. Translating it yields CASSLVPRGRVTDTQYF.

This chain connects TRBV5-5 to TRBJ2-2; 10 bases fit TRBD2. With V trimmed by 0 bases and J by 3 bases, 5 bases remained unmatched. CDR1 is SGHKS and CDR2 is YYEKEE in the germline V gene (reference sequence). The CDR3 has 17 residues. The CDR3 sequence: CASSLDSGGPYTGELFF. CDR3 in DNA: TGTGCCAGCAGCTTGGATAGCGGGGGGCCCTACACCGGGGAGCTGTTTTTT.

This clonotype occurred a few times. This rearrangement joins TRBV15 to TRBJ2-5; 13 nucleotides line up with TRBD2. V shed 0 bases and J 1 base; nucleotides not matched to a gene: 2. Germline V gives CDR1 LNHNV, CDR2 YYDKDF (reference sequence). The CDR3 totals 17 residues. CDR3 residues: CATSREGLAGVQETQYF. Written as DNA, the CDR3 is TGTGCCACCAGCAGAGAAGGACTAGCGGGGGTCCAAGAGACCCAGTACTTC.

Ten or more counts support this clonotype. The chain links TRBV2 to TRBJ2-7; D possibly corresponds to TRBD1 (5 bases). Germline CDR1 reads SNHLY; CDR2 reads FYNNEI. The ends were cut back, 6 bases at V and 3 bases at J, with 18 bases in the middle. CDR3 length: 15 amino acids. The CDR3 DNA sequence: TGTGCCAGCAGCGGATCTACAGGAACGAGCTACGAGCAGTACTTC. Protein: CASSGSTGTSYEQYF.

This clonotype was counted only a few times. The V gene is TRBV13, the J gene TRBJ1-1; tentative D call: TRBD1 (5 bases). This CDR3 is 13 amino acids long. Germline CDR1 and CDR2: PRHDT and FYEKMQ (reference sequence). Trimming shortened V by 6 bases and J by 4 bases, and 12 bases separated the two germline ends. The DNA of the CDR3 is TGTGCCAGCAGGGTCTGGGGGACCACTGAAGCTTTCTTT. This gives the protein CASRVWGTTEAFF.

J is TRBJ1-2 and V is TRBV5-1, with D uncertain. CDR3 length: 14 amino acids. The germline gives CDR1 SGHRS, CDR2 YFSETQ. Trimming removed 0 bases at V and 3 bases at J, with 9 bases between. CDR3 residues: CASSLDSPDYGYTF. CDR3 in DNA: TGCGCCAGCAGCTTGGACAGCCCGGACTATGGCTACACCTTC.

In its sample, this clonotype was seen a few times. This chain joins TRBV11-1 and TRBJ2-3, with 10 positions matching TRBD2. J was trimmed by 0 bases and V by 3 bases; bases with no gene match: 12. The length of the CDR3 is 19 residues. The germline V gene has CDR1 SGHAT and CDR2 FQDESV (reference sequence). The CDR3: CASSFRPGSGGSSTDTQYF. CDR3 bases: TGTGCCAGCAGCTTTCGACCTGGTAGCGGGGGGTCCAGCACAGATACGCAGTATTTT.

This clonotype was counted many times. The genes are TRBV10-3 and TRBJ2-3; TRBD2 matches 14 bases. The CDR3 is 18 residues long. Germline assignment: CDR1 ENHRY and CDR2 SYGVKD. V was pared by 6 bases and J by 0 bases, with 8 bases of the junction left unmatched. The chain's CDR3 is CAISHWTSGRPSTDTQYF. DNA of the CDR3: TGTGCCATCAGCCACTGGACTAGCGGGAGGCCAAGCACAGATACGCAGTATTTT.

This clonotype was found many times. The chain has TRBV5-1 and TRBJ2-3; tentative D call: TRBD1 (5 bases). Trimming pared 0 bases from V and 2 bases from J, leaving 10 bases between. The V gene's germline CDR1 is SGHRS and CDR2 YFSETQ. The CDR3 has 15 amino acids. The DNA for the CDR3 is TGCGCCAGCAGCTTGGCCACAGGATCCACAGATACGCAGTATTTT. It translates to CASSLATGSTDTQYF. The full variable domain, with the rest looked up from reference TRBV5-1 and TRBJ2-3, is KAGVTQTPRYLIKTRGQQVTLSCSPISGHRSVSWYQQTPGQGLQFLFEYFSETQRNKGNFPGRFSGRQFSNSRSEMNVSTLELGDSALYLCASSLATGSTDTQYFGPGTRLTVL.

This clonotype was picked up many times. V gene TRBV11-2 combines with J gene TRBJ1-6; D is ambiguous. Germline loops: CDR1 SGHAT, CDR2 FQNNGV. CDR3 length: 17 amino acids. The germline V and J ends were trimmed by 0 bases and 7 bases, with 16 bases remaining between them. The CDR3: CASSLEAAPLPNSPLHF. CDR3 in DNA: TGTGCCAGCAGCTTAGAGGCAGCACCCCTCCCGAATTCACCCCTCCACTTT.

This chain uses TRBV11-3 with TRBJ2-5; 7 nucleotides line up with TRBD2. Germline V CDR1 and CDR2: SGHNT, YENEEA. CDR3 length equals 15 residues. After removal of 3 bases from V and 6 bases from J, the junction contained 10 bases not matched to a gene. CDR3 in amino acids: CASSFVLADSQTQYF. The CDR3 DNA sequence: TGTGCCAGCAGCTTTGTGCTAGCGGATTCTCAGACCCAGTACTTC.

This rearrangement joins TRBV5-1 to TRBJ2-7; D is ambiguous. Germline CDR1 and CDR2: SGHRS and YFSETQ. The CDR3 contains 15 residues. V was shortened by 0 bases and J by 3 bases, with 13 bases between the two germline ends. CDR3 nucleotides: TGCGCCAGCAGCTTGGCCGTAGGAACTGTCTACGAGCAGTACTTC. This encodes CASSLAVGTVYEQYF.

This clonotype has a handful of counts. The CDR3 here is CASIGRNTDTQYF. Written as DNA, the CDR3 is TGTGCCAGCATCGGGAGGAACACAGATACGCAGTATTTT. The chain is built from TRBV11-1 and TRBJ2-3; 7 nucleotides match TRBD2. The CDR3 is 13 amino acids. J lost 2 bases, V lost 7 bases, and 3 bases had no gene match. From germline, CDR1 is SGHAT and CDR2 FQDESV (reference sequence). The full variable domain, in which reference TRBV11-1 and TRBJ2-3 provide the parts outside the CDR3, is EAEVAQSPRYKITEKSQAVAFWCDPISGHATLYWYRQILGQGPELLVQFQDESVVDDSQLPKDRFSAERLKGVDSTLKIQPAELGDSAMYLCASIGRNTDTQYFGPGTRLTVL.

This clonotype was observed a handful of times. The J gene is TRBJ2-7, the V gene TRBV7-8, with D perhaps TRBD1 or TRBD2 (5 bases each). Trimming removed 3 bases at V and 0 bases at J, with 9 bases between. The CDR3 loop spans 14 amino acids. Germline CDR1 is SGHVS and CDR2 is FQNEAQ. CDR3 amino acids: CASSFVGGSYEQYV. The CDR3 DNA reads as TGTGCCAGCAGCTTCGTTGGGGGCTCCTACGAGCAGTACGTC.

The chain has TRBV3-1 and TRBJ2-2, with TRBD2 as a possible D gene (5 bases). V lost 6 bases to trimming and J lost 4 bases, with 15 bases between them. Germline-derived CDR1 and CDR2 are LGHDT and YNNKEL (reference sequence). The CDR3 is made up of 15 amino acids. CDR3 in amino acids: CASRGIANPTGELFF. CDR3 coding DNA: TGTGCCAGCAGAGGAATAGCGAACCCCACCGGGGAGCTGTTTTTT.

This chain joins TRBV6-1 and TRBJ1-1; D uncertain. V was trimmed by 3 bases and J by 1 base, leaving 15 bases between them. This CDR3 comprises 16 residues. Germline CDR1 MNHNS, CDR2 SASEGT. The CDR3 DNA is TGTGCCAGCAGTGACCCAACACAGCACACGAACACTGAAGCTTTCTTT. As protein: CASSDPTQHTNTEAFF.

Only one count was recorded for this clonotype. The CDR3 spells CASSPPLAGESTKQFF. The CDR3 DNA reads as TGTGCCAGCAGCCCCCCGCTAGCGGGAGAATCGACAAAGCAGTTCTTC. J is TRBJ2-1 and V is TRBV11-3, with 10 bases lining up with TRBD2. The ends lost 5 bases at V and 11 bases at J; junction bases unmatched: 15. There are 16 residues in the CDR3. Germline values: CDR1 SGHNT, CDR2 YENEEA.

The chain has TRBV11-2 and TRBJ2-2; D possibly matches TRBD1 or TRBD2 (6 bases each). V lost 2 bases, J lost 7 bases, and 20 bases lay in between. The germline gives CDR1 SGHAT, CDR2 FQNNGV. The CDR3 runs 17 residues. The CDR3 is CASSLREGWGANGELFF. The DNA of the CDR3 is TGTGCCAGCAGCTTACGCGAGGGGTGGGGGGCAAACGGGGAGCTGTTTTTT. Complete variable domain (other parts from reference TRBV11-2 and TRBJ2-2): EAGVAQSPRYKIIEKRQSVAFWCNPISGHATLYWYQQILGQGPKLLIQFQNNGVVDDSQLPKDRFSAERLKGVDSTLKIQPAKLEDSAVYLCASSLREGWGANGELFFGEGSRLTVL.

This sequence joins TRBV27 and TRBJ2-3; a possible D gene is TRBD2 (5 bases). The CDR3 consists of 15 residues. Germline loops: CDR1 MNHEY, CDR2 SMNVEV (reference sequence). Trimming pared 8 bases from V and 0 bases from J, leaving 15 bases between. The CDR3 nucleotides are TGTGCCAGCGGTAGGACTGGGCTGAGCACAGATACGCAGTATTTT. Translating gives CASGRTGLSTDTQYF.

This chain uses TRBV20-1 with TRBJ1-3; no definite D call. The germline gives CDR1 DFQATT, CDR2 SNEGSKA (reference sequence). This CDR3 is 15 amino acids long. V shed 3 bases and J shed 0 bases, with 12 bases lying between them. The DNA for the CDR3 is TGCAGTGCTAGGCCCCGGGCCACCTCTGGAAACACCATATATTTT. Its translation is CSARPRATSGNTIYF.

V usage is TRBV18 and J usage is TRBJ2-3, with 9 bases aligning to TRBD2. Per the germline V gene, CDR1 is KGHSH and CDR2 is LQKENI. The CDR3 contains 15 residues. The V segment lost 3 bases and the J segment 7 bases; nucleotides outside the gene matches: 8. This CDR3 reads CASSPPLAGENTQYF. The CDR3 region has the DNA TGTGCCAGCTCACCGCCCTTAGCGGGGGAAAATACGCAGTATTTT.

The V gene is TRBV9, the J gene TRBJ2-1; 9 nucleotides align to TRBD1. This CDR3 region has 17 residues. Germline V gene sequence: CDR1 SGDLS, CDR2 YYNGEE. The ends lost 0 bases at V and 1 base at J; junction bases unmatched: 5. The CDR3 sequence: CASSVGGGTGSYNEQFF. CDR3 coding DNA: TGTGCCAGCAGCGTAGGGGGCGGGACAGGGTCCTACAATGAGCAGTTCTTC. Full variable domain (rest looked up from reference TRBV9 and TRBJ2-1): DSGVTQTPKHLITATGQRVTLRCSPRSGDLSVYWYQQSLDQGLQFLIQYYNGEERAKGNILERFSAQQFPDLHSELNLSSLELGDSALYFCASSVGGGTGSYNEQFFGPGTRLTVL.